The subject of this entry is one T cell receptor beta chain. The junction had 10 bases not matched to a gene; V was cut back by 3 bases and J by 4 bases. CDR1 is DFQATT, CDR2 SNEGSKA, per germline (reference sequence). This CDR3 has 16 residues. This record belongs to a study of regulatory T cells in long-lasting Graves disease. The time point was: persistent/refractory GD, antithyroid drugs over 5 years with positive TRAb. Construction of the TCR library relied on RNA isolated from PBMCs. With iRepertoire HTBI primers and Arm-PCR of CDR3 regions, TCR beta libraries were built. TCRdb ran MiXCR on the multiplex PCR reads and lists one entry per CDR3 protein. The table shows more than 650,000 distinct CDR3 sequences, with roughly 30% occurring only once.

The starting material was peripheral blood mononuclear cells (PBMCs), obtained when the disease was refractory, from a patient treated with antithyroid drugs. This clonotype originated in a female donor with Graves disease. The chain couples TRBV20-1 to TRBJ1-3, with TRBD1 matching over 9 bases. The DNA for the CDR3 is TGCAGTGCTAGCCACCCCGGGACAGGGCTAGGAAACACCATATATTTT. Protein: CSASHPGTGLGNTIYF.